The clone carrying this TCR beta chain has at least ten counts. Its antigen is currently unknown. Library construction for TCR beta used iRepertoire HTBI primers and Arm-PCR of CDR3 regions. In the authors' methods: The study identified more than 50 TRBV and about 13 TRBJ segments across samples. TCRdb analysed the multiplex PCR reads with MiXCR anew, one entry per CDR3 protein. TCRdb assigned the V and J calls; the authors' analysis was not used. The data show under 450,000 distinct CDR3 sequences, 23% seen once. The data stem from a study of regulatory T cells in long-lasting Graves disease. The germline gives CDR1 MNHEY, CDR2 SVGAGI. Trimming took 0 bases from V and 1 from J, leaving 6 bases between them. The CDR3 is 14 amino acids. Time point of the sample: persistent/refractory GD, antithyroid drugs over 5 years with positive TRAb. PBMC RNA served as the TCR library source. Graves' disease was diagnosed by American Thyroid Association guidelines.

Notes on the study in general: Results may be inaccurate due to the small sample size. Persistent disease showed a preference for TRBV28, TRBJ1-2 and TRBJ2-5.

The receptor was isolated from a female donor with Graves disease. The chain carries TRBV6-5 and TRBJ1-1; D is perhaps TRBD1 (5 bases). The sample consisted of peripheral blood mononuclear cells (PBMCs), taken when the disease was refractory, from a patient treated with antithyroid drugs. The CDR3 DNA reads TGTGCCAGCAGTTACTCAGGGGCGAACACTGAAGCTTTCTTT. The encoded protein is CASSYSGANTEAFF.